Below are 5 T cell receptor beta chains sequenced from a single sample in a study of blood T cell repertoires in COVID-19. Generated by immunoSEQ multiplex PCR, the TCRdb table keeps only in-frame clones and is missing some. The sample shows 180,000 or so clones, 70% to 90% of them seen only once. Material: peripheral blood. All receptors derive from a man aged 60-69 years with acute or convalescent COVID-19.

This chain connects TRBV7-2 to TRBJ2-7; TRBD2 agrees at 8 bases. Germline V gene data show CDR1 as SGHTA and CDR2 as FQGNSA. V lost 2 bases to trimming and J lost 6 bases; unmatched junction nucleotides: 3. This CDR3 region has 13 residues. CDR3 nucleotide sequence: TGTGCCAGCAGCTTAAATCGGGAGGGCGAGCAGTACTTC. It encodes CASSLNREGEQYF.

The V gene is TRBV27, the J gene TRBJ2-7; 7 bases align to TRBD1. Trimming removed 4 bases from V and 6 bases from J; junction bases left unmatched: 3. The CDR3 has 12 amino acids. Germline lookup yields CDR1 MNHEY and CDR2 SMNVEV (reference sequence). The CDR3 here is CASSSTGFEQYF. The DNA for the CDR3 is TGTGCCAGCAGTTCGACAGGGTTCGAGCAGTACTTC.

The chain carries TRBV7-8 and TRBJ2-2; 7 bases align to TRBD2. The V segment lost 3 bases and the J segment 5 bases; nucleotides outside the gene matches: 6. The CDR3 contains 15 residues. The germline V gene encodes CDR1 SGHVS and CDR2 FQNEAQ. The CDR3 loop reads CASSFTGRYTGELFF. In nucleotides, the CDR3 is TGTGCCAGCAGCTTCACCGGGAGGTATACCGGGGAGCTGTTTTTT.

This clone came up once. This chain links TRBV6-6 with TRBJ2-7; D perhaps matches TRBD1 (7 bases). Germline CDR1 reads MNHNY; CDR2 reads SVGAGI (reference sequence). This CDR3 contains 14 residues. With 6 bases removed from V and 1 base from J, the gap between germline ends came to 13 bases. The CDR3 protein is CASSPRGRSYEQYF. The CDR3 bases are TGTGCCAGCAGCCCCAGGGGGAGGTCCTACGAGCAGTACTTC.

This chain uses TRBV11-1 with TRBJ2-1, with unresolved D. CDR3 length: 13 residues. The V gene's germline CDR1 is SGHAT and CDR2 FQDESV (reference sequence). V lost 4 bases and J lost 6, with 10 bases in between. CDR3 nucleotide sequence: TGTGCCAGCAGCTCCCGTTCTCTCAATGAGCAGTTCTTC. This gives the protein CASSSRSLNEQFF.